The following is a T cell receptor (beta chain) sequence with its context. The entry originates in a study of cytomegalovirus exposure and HLA in healthy donors. 60 Vbeta and 13 Jbeta primers were used in PCR. Original methodology: In a later analysis, the count reached 80 million or so unique TCR beta chains, with 8.5 million to 14 million shared. Some clones are missing from TCRdb's copy, which holds only in-frame ones; the method was immunoSEQ multiplex PCR. V and J calls and clone size are those listed in that table; D and trimming were worked out from the DNA. Among around 200,000 clones, 84% were seen once, and the ten largest hold approximately 1.2%. The CDR3 totals 14 residues. CDR1 is SEHNR and CDR2 is FQNEAQ in the germline V gene (reference sequence). Unmatched junction bases numbered 5, after V lost 4 bases and J lost 6 bases.

The specimen sequenced was PBMCs. The receptor was derived from a girl aged 2 to 10 in good health and CMV-seropositive. This chain uses TRBV7-9 with TRBJ2-2; the match to TRBD2 covers 7 bases. The CDR3 bases are TGTGCCAGCAGCTGGGAGGGTATAGCCGGGGAGCTGTTTTTT. The encoded protein is CASSWEGIAGELFF.